The 18 T cell receptor beta chains below come from one sample, sequenced in a study of blood T cell repertoires in COVID-19. Produced via immunoSEQ multiplex PCR; TCRdb's table is partial and in-frame only. The sample gives 150,000 to 200,000 clones, just under 80% of which show up once; under 3.5% is in the top ten. What was sequenced was peripheral blood. The source is an elderly woman with active or convalescent COVID-19.

CDR3 in amino acids: CASSLDRSGDYEQYF. The CDR3 DNA reads as TGTGCCAGCAGCTTAGACAGGTCAGGGGATTACGAGCAGTACTTC. V gene TRBV7-2 combines with J gene TRBJ2-7; D perhaps matches TRBD1 (6 bases). Per the germline V gene, CDR1 is SGHTA and CDR2 is FQGNSA. Trimming removed 1 base at V and 4 bases at J, with 14 bases between. This CDR3 is built from 15 residues. The entire variable domain, with the rest obtained from reference TRBV7-2 and TRBJ2-7, is as follows: GAGVSQSPSNKVTEKGKDVELRCDPISGHTALYWYRQSLGQGLEFLIYFQGNSAPDKSGLPSDRFSAERTGGSVSTLTIQRTQQEDSAVYLCASSLDRSGDYEQYFGPGTRLTVT.

The gene calls are TRBV9 and TRBJ1-5, with TRBD1 as a possible D gene (5 bases). V lost 4 bases and J 2 bases, leaving 7 bases between the germline ends. The CDR3 has 13 residues. Germline loops: CDR1 SGDLS, CDR2 YYNGEE. The DNA of the CDR3 is TGTGCCAGCAGCCCACAGGGCAATCAGCCCCAGCATTTT. Translation: CASSPQGNQPQHF.

This clone was detected once. The rearrangement joins TRBV19 to TRBJ1-1; D possibly corresponds to TRBD1 (6 bases). V lost 1 base and J lost 3, with 9 bases in between. Per the germline V gene, CDR1 is LNHDA and CDR2 is SQIVND (reference sequence). CDR3 length equals 14 residues. The CDR3 coding sequence is TGTGCCAGTAGTATAGCACAGGGCTACACTGAAGCTTTCTTT. It is translated as CASSIAQGYTEAFF.

This chain joins TRBV19 and TRBJ1-5; D gene unclear. The CDR3 is 14 amino acids. Germline CDR1 is LNHDA and CDR2 is SQIVND (reference sequence). V was trimmed by 0 bases and J by 5 bases, leaving 8 bases between them. The CDR3 is CASSIDRTDQPQHF. CDR3 nucleotides: TGTGCCAGTAGTATAGACAGGACTGATCAGCCCCAGCATTTT.

The V and J genes are TRBV28 and TRBJ1-2; 10 bases map to TRBD1. Germline assignment: CDR1 MDHEN and CDR2 SYDVKM. There are 18 residues in the CDR3. Trimming cost V 8 bases and J 4 bases; bases outside gene matches: 19. CDR3 region: CASGLTIPGQGNTYGYTF. The DNA for the CDR3 is TGTGCCAGCGGATTAACCATCCCGGGACAGGGGAATACCTATGGCTACACCTTC.

The chain couples TRBV9 to TRBJ2-3; tentatively, D is TRBD1 (5 bases). V gave up 0 bases and J gave up 0 bases, with 8 bases separating them. The CDR3 runs 15 residues. Germline CDR1 is SGDLS and CDR2 is YYNGEE. CDR3: CASSVVGVSTDTQYF. The CDR3 DNA reads TGTGCCAGCAGCGTAGTAGGGGTTAGCACAGATACGCAGTATTTT.

This chain links TRBV9 with TRBJ1-1, with 8 nucleotides matching TRBD1. Germline V gene sequence: CDR1 SGDLS, CDR2 YYNGEE. The CDR3 contains 14 residues. The V and J ends lost 4 bases and 4 bases, in that order; junction bases with no gene match: 6. The CDR3: CASSPITGGTEAFF. In nucleotides, the CDR3 is TGTGCCAGCAGCCCCATCACAGGGGGCACTGAAGCTTTCTTT.

In this sample, this clone turned up once. The chain recombines TRBV5-6 with TRBJ2-5; D possibly corresponds to TRBD2 (6 bases). V lost 4 bases and J 4 bases, leaving 14 bases between the germline ends. The CDR3 contains 14 residues. Germline CDR1 reads SGHDT; CDR2 reads YYEEEE. As DNA, the CDR3 is TGTGCCAGCAGCCAACGCGGGAAAGGAGAGACCCAGTACTTC. Translation: CASSQRGKGETQYF.

The chain couples TRBV6-5 to TRBJ1-2; D is unresolved. Trimming shortened V by 3 bases and J by 2 bases, and 10 bases separated the two germline ends. This CDR3 is built from 14 residues. CDR1 is MNHEY and CDR2 is SVGAGI in the germline V gene. CDR3 in amino acids: CASSYKTPNYGYTF. The CDR3 DNA reads as TGTGCCAGCAGTTATAAGACACCCAACTATGGCTACACCTTC.

This clone was detected only a few times. The genes are TRBV19 and TRBJ1-2; possible D gene TRBD1, 6 bases. The germline CDR1 and CDR2 sequences are LNHDA and SQIVND (reference sequence). V was clipped by 3 bases and J by 2 bases, with 13 bases between them. CDR3 length: 15 residues. The CDR3 DNA sequence: TGTGCCAGTAGTATGACAGGCGGCTCCAACTATGGCTACACCTTC. It specifies CASSMTGGSNYGYTF.

The chain recombines TRBV28 with TRBJ2-1; 7 bases align to TRBD1. With 8 bases clipped from V and 1 base from J, the junction kept 2 bases outside the gene matches. The V gene's germline CDR1 is MDHEN and CDR2 SYDVKM. The CDR3 length is 13 residues. CDR3 in amino acids: CASRTGSYNEQFF. The CDR3 nucleotides are TGTGCCAGCCGGACAGGATCCTACAATGAGCAGTTCTTC.

The genes are TRBV6-5 and TRBJ1-2; D not resolved. CDR3 length: 12 amino acids. The V gene lost 5 bases and the J gene lost 8 bases, with 12 bases spanning the gap. Germline V CDR1 and CDR2: MNHEY, SVGAGI. The CDR3, as DNA: TGTGCCAGCAGTACCGAGGGATCGGGCTACACCTTC. Translation: CASSTEGSGYTF.

This clone was detected once. The V and J genes are TRBV12-3 or TRBV12-4 and TRBJ2-4, with D possibly matching TRBD2 (5 bases). This CDR3 contains 13 residues. Trimming removed 3 bases from V and 9 bases from J, with 12 bases in between. The chain's CDR3 is CASSLDRGSIQYF. The CDR3 coding sequence is TGTGCCAGCAGTTTGGACCGAGGGAGCATTCAGTACTTC.

J is TRBJ1-4 and V is TRBV9; no definite D call. Between the trimmed V and J ends, which lost 1 base and 2 bases, there was a span of 6 bases. The CDR3 covers 14 residues. CDR1 and CDR2 from the germline V gene are SGDLS and YYNGEE. The CDR3: CASSVTWTNEKLFF. The CDR3 region has the DNA TGTGCCAGCAGCGTAACTTGGACTAATGAAAAACTGTTTTTT. Full variable domain (outside the CDR3, taken from reference TRBV9 and TRBJ1-4): DSGVTQTPKHLITATGQRVTLRCSPRSGDLSVYWYQQSLDQGLQFLIQYYNGEERAKGNILERFSAQQFPDLHSELNLSSLELGDSALYFCASSVTWTNEKLFFGSGTQLSVL.

The CDR3: CASSPAGELNTGELFF. The DNA for the CDR3 is TGTGCCAGCTCACCAGCCGGGGAGCTCAACACCGGGGAGCTGTTTTTT. The chain is built from TRBV18 and TRBJ2-2, with D tentatively TRBD2 (5 bases). CDR1 and CDR2 (germline): KGHSH, LQKENI. V lost 2 bases and J lost 2, with 12 bases in between. The CDR3 covers 16 residues.

The chain links TRBV4-1 to TRBJ2-1; D possibly corresponds to TRBD2 (7 bases). This CDR3 is built from 15 residues. Germline V gives CDR1 MGHRA, CDR2 YSYEKL. Trimming shortened V by 1 base and J by 8 bases, and 15 bases separated the two germline ends. The CDR3 here is CASSQGRGGRYEQFF. CDR3 DNA sequence: TGCGCCAGCAGCCAAGGGAGGGGGGGCAGGTATGAGCAGTTCTTC.

V and J are TRBV7-7 and TRBJ1-1, with TRBD1 identical over 7 bases. The germline CDR1 and CDR2 sequences are SSHAT and FNYEAQ (reference sequence). The CDR3 has 13 residues. The J segment lost 5 bases and the V segment lost 5 bases, leaving 5 bases of the junction unmatched. The CDR3 DNA sequence: TGTGCCAGCAGCCGGGAGGGGGCTACTGAAGCTTTCTTT. Residues: CASSREGATEAFF.

The J gene is TRBJ1-2, the V gene TRBV6-5; 7 nucleotides line up with TRBD1. The CDR3 runs 13 residues. The V segment lost 6 bases and the J segment 8 bases; nucleotides outside the gene matches: 9. From germline, CDR1 is MNHEY and CDR2 SVGAGI. The CDR3 here is CASRRQGAGGYTF. The CDR3 region has the DNA TGTGCCAGCAGGAGACAGGGCGCAGGGGGCTACACCTTC.